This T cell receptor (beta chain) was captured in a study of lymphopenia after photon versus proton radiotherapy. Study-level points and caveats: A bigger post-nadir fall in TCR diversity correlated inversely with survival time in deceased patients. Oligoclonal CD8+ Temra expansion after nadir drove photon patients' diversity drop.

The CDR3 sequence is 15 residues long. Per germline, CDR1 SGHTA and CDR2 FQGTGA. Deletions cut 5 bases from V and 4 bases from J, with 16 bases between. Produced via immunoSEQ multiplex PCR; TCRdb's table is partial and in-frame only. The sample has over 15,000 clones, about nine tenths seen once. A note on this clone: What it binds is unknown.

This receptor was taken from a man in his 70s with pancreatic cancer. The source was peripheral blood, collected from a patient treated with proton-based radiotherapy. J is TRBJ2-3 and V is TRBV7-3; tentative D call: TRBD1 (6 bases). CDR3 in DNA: TGTGCCAGCAGCGTCATTGGGGGCGGTTCAGATACGCAGTATTTT. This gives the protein CASSVIGGGSDTQYF.